The 23 T cell receptor beta chains presented below share a single source sample, sequenced in a study of T cell responses to AZD1222 COVID-19 vaccine (dated by TCRdb to the early 2020s). The intended sense of this specimen's time point label: about 28 days (+/-7) after the second vaccine dose. The library was obtained by the immunoSEQ multiplex PCR assay. TCRdb obtained this table from immuneACCESS and retained in-frame rearrangements with V and J assigned. These tables miss some clones; where compared with another copy, unresolved V genes account for less than half of the shortfall, and the remainder is unexplained. The sample yields over 150,000 clones; more than 75% were counted once. The biggest ten clones account for around 4.4% of the sample. Sample: peripheral blood, taken 28 days after the second AZD1222 dose. The receptors originated from an adult who received the AZD1222 COVID-19 vaccine.

The chain joins TRBV10-3 to TRBJ2-7; no clear D. Germline V gene sequence: CDR1 ENHRY, CDR2 SYGVKD. The CDR3 spans 15 residues. Trimming removed 2 bases from V and 5 bases from J, with 16 bases in between. The CDR3 coding sequence is TGTGCCATCAGTGAGCCAAGGACGAACATCGACGAGCAGTACTTC. It encodes CAISEPRTNIDEQYF.

This rearrangement joins TRBV4-1 to TRBJ1-1; the match to TRBD1 covers 12 bases. V lost 4 bases to trimming and J lost 1 base; unmatched junction nucleotides: 10. The germline V gene has CDR1 MGHRA and CDR2 YSYEKL. This CDR3 is 18 amino acids long. The DNA for the CDR3 is TGCGCCAGCAGCCTCGTCCCGGGACAGGGGGCTGGGAACACTGAAGCTTTCTTT. Its protein is CASSLVPGQGAGNTEAFF.

The chain carries TRBV27 and TRBJ2-7; TRBD1 agrees at 9 bases. The CDR3 totals 15 residues. After removal of 5 bases from V and 5 bases from J, the junction contained 10 bases not matched to a gene. Germline V gene sequence: CDR1 MNHEY, CDR2 SMNVEV (reference sequence). The CDR3 region is CASSRKGQGPHEQYF. DNA of the CDR3: TGTGCCAGCAGTCGAAAGGGACAGGGTCCCCACGAGCAGTACTTC.

V gene TRBV11-2 combines with J gene TRBJ1-4; maybe TRBD1 (5 bases). With 6 bases removed from V and 7 bases from J, the gap between germline ends came to 15 bases. From germline, CDR1 is SGHAT and CDR2 FQNNGV. The CDR3 totals 14 residues. For the CDR3, the DNA is TGTGCCAGCAGTCTTGACAGTCTTAGTGAAAAACTGTTTTTT. Translated, it gives CASSLDSLSEKLFF. The variable domain in full, with the rest retrieved from reference TRBV11-2 and TRBJ1-4, is EAGVAQSPRYKIIEKRQSVAFWCNPISGHATLYWYQQILGQGPKLLIQFQNNGVVDDSQLPKDRFSAERLKGVDSTLKIQPAKLEDSAVYLCASSLDSLSEKLFFGSGTQLSVL.

The rearrangement joins TRBV5-5 to TRBJ1-4; 9 nucleotides match TRBD1. Trimming at V came to 4 bases and at J to 10 bases, leaving 14 bases not matched to a gene. The CDR3 is made up of 16 amino acids. The germline V gene encodes CDR1 SGHKS and CDR2 YYEKEE (reference sequence). The CDR3 here is CASSPVLGTGRRKLFF. CDR3 coding DNA: TGTGCCAGCAGCCCGGTCTTGGGGACAGGGCGTAGAAAACTGTTTTTT.

CDR3 in DNA: TGTGCCAGCATCAAAGGGACCTCGAGGCAAGAGACCCAGTACTTC. As protein: CASIKGTSRQETQYF. The chain carries TRBV6-1 and TRBJ2-5; D may match TRBD1 or TRBD2 (5 bases each). From germline, CDR1 is MNHNS and CDR2 SASEGT. The ends were cut back, 7 bases at V and 2 bases at J, with 17 bases in the middle. This CDR3 is 15 amino acids long.

V is TRBV5-1 and J is TRBJ2-1; D not certain. The CDR3 consists of 13 residues. Deletions cut 0 bases from V and 7 bases from J, with 8 bases between. Germline V gives CDR1 SGHRS, CDR2 YFSETQ. Here the CDR3 reads CASSLGLGNEQFF. The CDR3 nucleotides are TGCGCCAGCAGCTTGGGGTTAGGGAATGAGCAGTTCTTC.

V and J are TRBV7-9 and TRBJ1-5, with D unclear. The V end was cut by 2 bases, the J end by 4 bases, with 9 bases between. The germline V gene encodes CDR1 SEHNR and CDR2 FQNEAQ (reference sequence). The CDR3 is 14 amino acids. CDR3 residues: CASSLSGPNQPQHF. CDR3 sequence (DNA): TGTGCCAGCAGCTTATCCGGTCCGAATCAGCCCCAGCATTTT.

There are a few counts of this clone. J is TRBJ2-7 and V is TRBV2; 11 bases fit TRBD2. The CDR3 length is 14 residues. V lost 6 bases to trimming and J lost 6 bases; unmatched junction nucleotides: 7. Germline CDR1 is SNHLY and CDR2 is FYNNEI. Here the CDR3 reads CASRSLAGGGEQYF. In nucleotides, the CDR3 is TGTGCCAGCAGAAGCCTAGCGGGGGGCGGCGAGCAGTACTTC.

This clone was observed a single time. The chain employs TRBV3-1 (or the pseudogene TRBV3-2) and TRBJ1-6, with D maybe TRBD1 (5 bases). From germline, CDR1 is LGHDT and CDR2 YNNKEL (reference sequence). This CDR3 is 14 amino acids long. V lost 4 bases and J lost 7, with 11 bases in between. CDR3 in amino acids: CASSPLGENSPLHF. CDR3 nucleotides: TGTGCCAGCAGCCCTTTGGGGGAGAATTCACCCCTCCACTTT.

V and J are TRBV6-1 and TRBJ2-3; no clear D. V shed 2 bases and J shed 4 bases, with 7 bases lying between them. The CDR3 is made up of 13 amino acids. Germline V CDR1 and CDR2: MNHNS, SASEGT. The CDR3 sequence is CASSEPPPDTQYF. The CDR3 DNA reads as TGTGCCAGCAGTGAACCCCCGCCAGATACGCAGTATTTT.

The chain uses TRBV18 and TRBJ1-4; D is undetermined. The CDR3 is 13 amino acids. Between the trimmed V and J ends, which lost 2 bases and 8 bases, there was a span of 9 bases. CDR1 KGHSH and CDR2 LQKENI come from the germline V gene. The CDR3 loop is CASSPFPGEKLFF. The CDR3 DNA reads as TGTGCCAGCTCACCATTTCCGGGGGAAAAACTGTTTTTT.

This chain uses TRBV10-1 with TRBJ2-7; D might be TRBD1 (6 bases). The CDR3 sequence is 13 residues long. The germline V and J ends were trimmed by 6 bases and 6 bases, with 15 bases remaining between them. Per the germline V gene, CDR1 is WNHNN and CDR2 is SYGVQD (reference sequence). Here the CDR3 DNA reads TGCGCCAGCAGCCCCGGACAGTTCTCCGAGCAGTACTTC. This codes for CASSPGQFSEQYF.

The rearrangement uses TRBV6-5 and TRBJ1-1; 8 bases fit TRBD1. The J segment lost 4 bases and the V segment lost 7 bases, leaving 5 bases of the junction unmatched. This CDR3 comprises 13 residues. CDR1 and CDR2 from the germline V gene are MNHEY and SVGAGI. CDR3 amino acids: CASKFGQGTEAFF. The DNA of the CDR3 is TGTGCCAGCAAATTTGGACAGGGCACTGAAGCTTTCTTT.

This clone was seen only once. This chain joins TRBV12-3 or TRBV12-4 and TRBJ1-1; tentative D call: TRBD1 (6 bases). The CDR3 is 12 amino acids. With 7 bases removed from V and 8 bases from J, the gap between germline ends came to 14 bases. CDR3 protein: CASIGGQREAFF. CDR3 coding DNA: TGTGCCAGCATAGGGGGGCAACGGGAAGCTTTCTTT.

This clone is a singleton in its sample. V usage is TRBV30 and J usage is TRBJ1-2, with D possibly TRBD1 on 6 matching bases. Trimming took 7 bases from V and 7 from J, leaving 25 bases between them. Germline V gene lookup returns CDR1 GTSNPN and CDR2 SVGIG (reference sequence). CDR3 length: 15 residues. CDR3 loop: CASPNPGALVPGYTF. Here the CDR3 DNA reads TGTGCCTCGCCAAACCCGGGGGCCCTCGTCCCTGGCTACACCTTC. The variable domain in full, with the rest retrieved from reference TRBV30 and TRBJ1-2, is SQTIHQWPATLVQPVGSPLSLECTVEGTSNPNLYWYRQAAGRGLQLLFYSVGIGQISSEVPQNLSASRPQDRQFILSSKKLLLSDSGFYLCASPNPGALVPGYTFGSGTRLTVV.

The rearrangement links TRBV6-5 to TRBJ1-2; the D gene is possibly TRBD1 (5 bases). Germline CDR1 and CDR2: MNHEY and SVGAGI. This CDR3 has 13 amino acids. The germline V and J ends were trimmed by 4 bases and 4 bases, with 10 bases remaining between them. CDR3 in DNA: TGTGCCAGCAGTTCACCGGGGACCTATGGCTACACCTTC. Its translation is CASSSPGTYGYTF.

V and J are TRBV10-3 and TRBJ1-4; no firm D call. This CDR3 has 12 amino acids. V lost 2 bases, J lost 8 bases, and 6 bases lay in between. Germline V gene data show CDR1 as ENHRY and CDR2 as SYGVKD. For the CDR3, the DNA is TGTGCCATCAGTGAGGTGGGCGAAAAACTGTTTTTT. This encodes CAISEVGEKLFF.

The DNA for the CDR3 is TGTGCCAGCCCTAAGGGACGGAAAGTCTACGAGCAGTACTTC. Translating gives CASPKGRKVYEQYF. The rearrangement joins TRBV6-5 to TRBJ2-7, with D possibly called TRBD1 or TRBD2 (5 bases each). Trimming shortened V by 8 bases and J by 3 bases, and 17 bases separated the two germline ends. The V gene's germline CDR1 is MNHEY and CDR2 SVGAGI. The CDR3 totals 14 residues.

The chain links TRBV6-4 to TRBJ1-1; a possible D gene is TRBD1 (5 bases). The CDR3 sequence is 14 residues long. Germline values: CDR1 MRHNA, CDR2 SNTAGT. Trimming shortened V by 5 bases and J by 4 bases, and 14 bases separated the two germline ends. The CDR3 protein is CASSPLSRGTEAFF. The CDR3 DNA sequence: TGTGCCAGCAGTCCCCTCAGTAGGGGCACTGAAGCTTTCTTT.

The rearrangement links TRBV18 to TRBJ1-6; D not certain. Per the germline V gene, CDR1 is KGHSH and CDR2 is LQKENI. Between the trimmed V and J ends, which lost 3 bases and 6 bases, there was a span of 3 bases. The CDR3 covers 12 residues. The CDR3 coding sequence is TGTGCCAGCTCACCGCCTAATTCACCCCTCCACTTT. This codes for CASSPPNSPLHF.

The J gene is TRBJ2-5, the V gene TRBV14; D remains unclear. The V gene lost 4 bases and the J gene lost 1 base, with 7 bases spanning the gap. CDR1 is SGHDN, CDR2 FVKESK, per germline. The CDR3 totals 13 residues. CDR3 residues: CASSRGFQETQYF. CDR3 sequence (DNA): TGTGCCAGCAGCCGGGGATTCCAAGAGACCCAGTACTTC.

J is TRBJ1-5 and V is TRBV7-8; D remains ambiguous. Germline V lookup: CDR1 SGHVS, CDR2 FQNEAQ. The CDR3 runs 13 residues. The V end lost 1 base, the J end lost 7 bases, and 8 bases lay between the germline ends. The DNA for the CDR3 is TGTGCCAGCAGCTTAGAAACGGCCCAGCCCCAGCATTTT. It specifies CASSLETAQPQHF.